A selection of T cell receptor beta chains follows, all from one sample in a study of T cell changes during pregnancy in multiple sclerosis. Sequencing was performed with immunoSEQ multiplex PCR; in TCRdb, only in-frame clones are kept and a portion is missing. Here the sample spans about 31,000 clones, about nine tenths being singletons. Sample: CD8+ T cells from peripheral blood mononuclear cells, taken in the second trimester of pregnancy. The receptor set was obtained from a female donor with multiple sclerosis, enrolled in a pregnancy study. Both conserved end residues are part of each CDR3. The order of the fields is V gene, D gene, clone size, J gene, CDR3 DNA, CDR3 protein. The D gene is left open where the match is weak. Clone sizes are given selectively: once, few, many, or a class where the clone is expanded.

V: TRBV7-6; D: -; size: -; J: TRBJ2-7; DNA: TGTGCCAGCAGCTTAACAGGGTCCCTCGGGGACGAGCAGTACTTC; CDR3: CASSLTGSLGDEQYF
V: TRBV27; D: TRBD2; size: -; J: TRBJ2-1; DNA: TGTGCCAGCAGTTACACTAGCGCGAGCTCCTACAATGAGCAGTTCTTC; CDR3: CASSYTSASSYNEQFF
V: TRBV6-4; D: -; size: -; J: TRBJ1-1; DNA: TGTGCCAGCAGTGACGGGGTGCGGGGGCGCAGGGCTGAAGCTTTCTTT; CDR3: CASSDGVRGRRAEAFF
V: TRBV7-9; D: -; size: -; J: TRBJ2-7; DNA: TGTGCCAGCAGCTTATCTAGCAGCTACGAGCAGTACTTC; CDR3: CASSLSSSYEQYF
V: TRBV4-1; D: TRBD2; size: -; J: TRBJ2-5; DNA: TGCGCCAGCAGCCAAGGATCTAGCGGGAGCCTACTCGGCGAGACCCAGTACTTC; CDR3: CASSQGSSGSLLGETQYF
V: TRBV13; D: TRBD2; size: -; J: TRBJ2-7; DNA: TGTGCCAGCAGCTTAGGGTCTAGCGGCTACGAGCAGTACTTC; CDR3: CASSLGSSGYEQYF
V: TRBV9; D: -; size: -; J: TRBJ2-2; DNA: TGTGCCAGCAGCGTAGCCCCGTTCGCGAACACCGGGGAGCTGTTTTTT; CDR3: CASSVAPFANTGELFF
V: TRBV10-2; D: TRBD1; size: -; J: TRBJ2-2; DNA: TGCGCCAGCAGTGAGGATCAGGGGGCGGTCGGGGAGCTGTTTTTT; CDR3: CASSEDQGAVGELFF
V: TRBV29-1; D: -; size: -; J: TRBJ1-1; DNA: TGCAGCGTTGACAGTGAAGCTTTCTTT; CDR3: CSVDSEAFF
V: TRBV11-2; D: -; size: -; J: TRBJ1-2; DNA: TGTGCCAGCAGCCCCAGACGGCGAGGAAACGACTATGGCTACACCTTC; CDR3: CASSPRRRGNDYGYTF
V: TRBV27; D: -; size: -; J: TRBJ1-5; DNA: TGTGCCAGCAGTCCGGAGGCGATCAATCAGCCCCAGCATTTT; CDR3: CASSPEAINQPQHF
V: TRBV27; D: -; size: -; J: TRBJ2-1; DNA: TGTGCCAGCAGTTTAGACAGCAGCTCCTACAATGAGCAGTTCTTC; CDR3: CASSLDSSSYNEQFF
V: TRBV7-9; D: -; size: -; J: TRBJ2-1; DNA: TGTGCCAGCAGGCCGCGGGAAATTTGGAAGAATGAGCAGTTCTTC; CDR3: CASRPREIWKNEQFF
V: TRBV5-1; D: TRBD1; size: -; J: TRBJ2-7; DNA: TGCGCCAGCAGCGCCTCCGGGACAGGGACCTACGAGCAGTACTTC; CDR3: CASSASGTGTYEQYF
V: TRBV6-6; D: -; size: few; J: TRBJ2-2; DNA: TGTGCCAGCACCTCGACTGGGACCGGGGAGCTGTTTTTT; CDR3: CASTSTGTGELFF
V: TRBV11-3; D: TRBD2; size: -; J: TRBJ2-7; DNA: TGTGCCAGCAGCCCAAGCGGGGGTTTGGACTACGAGCAGTACTTC; CDR3: CASSPSGGLDYEQYF
V: TRBV6-5; D: TRBD1; size: -; J: TRBJ2-7; DNA: TGTGCCAGCAGCTCAGCCCAGGGGGATCGGGACGAGCAGTACTTC; CDR3: CASSSAQGDRDEQYF
V: TRBV19; D: TRBD1; size: -; J: TRBJ1-2; DNA: TGTGCCAGTAATACCCGGACAGGGAGGTCTGACTATGGCTACACCTTC; CDR3: CASNTRTGRSDYGYTF
V: TRBV15; D: -; size: -; J: TRBJ1-2; DNA: TGTGCCACCAGCGAGGTTGGAGGGGACTATGGCTACACCTTC; CDR3: CATSEVGGDYGYTF
V: TRBV29-1; D: -; size: -; J: TRBJ1-2; DNA: TGCAGCGTCTTAGGGGGGGGTTTCTATGGCTACACCTTC; CDR3: CSVLGGGFYGYTF
V: TRBV11-2; D: TRBD2; size: once; J: TRBJ2-7; DNA: TGTGCCAGCAGCCCGCCGGGACTAGCGGGAGGGAAAGAGCAGTACTTC; CDR3: CASSPPGLAGGKEQYF
V: TRBV9; D: -; size: -; J: TRBJ1-2; DNA: TGTGCCAGCAGCGCATCGGCGGGCTATGGCTACACCTTC; CDR3: CASSASAGYGYTF
V: TRBV13; D: TRBD2; size: -; J: TRBJ2-1; DNA: TGTGCCAGCAGCTCGGGACTAGCGGGGGACAATGAGCAGTTCTTC; CDR3: CASSSGLAGDNEQFF
V: TRBV4-3; D: -; size: -; J: TRBJ2-5; DNA: TGCGCCAGCAGCCAAGATCGTGGAGCTAGGGGTGAGACCCAGTACTTC; CDR3: CASSQDRGARGETQYF
V: TRBV7-6; D: -; size: few; J: TRBJ2-7; DNA: TGTGCCAGCAGCTTAACCGAGTCCTACGAGCAGTACTTC; CDR3: CASSLTESYEQYF
V: TRBV13; D: -; size: -; J: TRBJ2-1; DNA: TGTGCCAGCAGCCCTACGGATGAGCAGTTCTTC; CDR3: CASSPTDEQFF
V: TRBV29-1; D: -; size: -; J: TRBJ2-1; DNA: TGCAGCGCAGGGGCCATAAAAAATGAGCAGTTCTTC; CDR3: CSAGAIKNEQFF
V: TRBV6-5; D: -; size: -; J: TRBJ1-1; DNA: TGTGCCAGCAGGTATGAAGCTTTCTTT; CDR3: CASRYEAFF
V: TRBV5-1; D: -; size: -; J: TRBJ2-5; DNA: TGCGCCAGCAGCCATACACAAGAGACCCAGTACTTC; CDR3: CASSHTQETQYF
V: TRBV19; D: TRBD2; size: -; J: TRBJ2-7; DNA: TGTGCCAGTAGTCCAACTAGCGGAGAGGGTTCCTACGAGCAGTACTTC; CDR3: CASSPTSGEGSYEQYF
V: TRBV4-2; D: TRBD1; size: -; J: TRBJ1-2; DNA: TGTGCCAGCAGCCAACTGGGACAGGTTTTTGGCTACACCTTC; CDR3: CASSQLGQVFGYTF
V: TRBV7-9; D: -; size: -; J: TRBJ2-5; DNA: TGTGCCAGCAGCTTAGTAGAAGAGACCCAGTACTTC; CDR3: CASSLVEETQYF
V: TRBV6-1; D: -; size: -; J: TRBJ2-7; DNA: TGTGCCAGCGGAGAGGAAGACGGATCGTCCTACGAGCAGTACTTC; CDR3: CASGEEDGSSYEQYF
V: TRBV11-3; D: TRBD1; size: once; J: TRBJ1-3; DNA: TGTGCCAGCAGAAGCAGGAGAGGGACAGGCGGGGTCTCTGGAAACACCATATATTTT; CDR3: CASRSRRGTGGVSGNTIYF
V: TRBV7-8; D: -; size: -; J: TRBJ1-1; DNA: TGTGCCAGCAGCCCGAGGCGAGGGTTAGGGGGTGAAGCTTTCTTT; CDR3: CASSPRRGLGGEAFF
V: TRBV4-3; D: TRBD2; size: -; J: TRBJ2-7; DNA: TGCGCCAGCAGCCAAGATTGGAGGGGGAGCGGGAGCCACTCCTACGAGCAGTACTTC; CDR3: CASSQDWRGSGSHSYEQYF
V: TRBV2; D: TRBD2; size: -; J: TRBJ2-7; DNA: TGTGCCAGCAGTAGGACTAGCGGGAGTAGCTCCTACGAGCAGTACTTC; CDR3: CASSRTSGSSSYEQYF
V: TRBV6-5; D: -; size: -; J: TRBJ2-3; DNA: TGTGCCAGCAGTCTCACTCCCTCTTTAGAGCAGTATTTT; CDR3: CASSLTPSLEQYF
V: TRBV19; D: -; size: -; J: TRBJ2-3; DNA: TGTGCCAGTTGGGACTTTAGCACAGATACGCAGTATTTT; CDR3: CASWDFSTDTQYF
V: TRBV27; D: -; size: -; J: TRBJ1-1; DNA: TGTGCCAGCAGTTACAGCAGGGCCCGGACTGAAGCTTTCTTT; CDR3: CASSYSRARTEAFF
V: TRBV4-2; D: TRBD2; size: -; J: TRBJ2-3; DNA: TGTGCCAGCAGCCAAGCGGCGGGAGAGGCAGATACGCAGTATTTT; CDR3: CASSQAAGEADTQYF
V: TRBV27; D: -; size: -; J: TRBJ2-2; DNA: TGTGCCAGCAGTTCCAGCGCAAGCACCGGGGAGCTGTTTTTT; CDR3: CASSSSASTGELFF
V: TRBV7-6; D: TRBD2; size: -; J: TRBJ2-2; DNA: TGTGCCAGCAGCTCCACTACTGAGGCGACTAGCGACACCGGGGAGCTGTTTTTT; CDR3: CASSSTTEATSDTGELFF
V: TRBV5-6; D: -; size: -; J: TRBJ2-7; DNA: TGTGCCAGCAGCTTCGGAGACTACGAGCAGTACTTC; CDR3: CASSFGDYEQYF
V: TRBV6-5; D: TRBD2; size: once; J: TRBJ2-1; DNA: TGTGCCAGCAGTTACTCGCGGGAGGGCCTCGAGCAGTTCTTC; CDR3: CASSYSREGLEQFF
V: TRBV6-5; D: -; size: -; J: TRBJ2-2; DNA: TGTGCCAGCAGTTTAGTGGGAGGCGTCACCGGGGAGCTGTTTTTT; CDR3: CASSLVGGVTGELFF
V: TRBV9; D: TRBD1; size: -; J: TRBJ2-7; DNA: TGTGCCAGCAGCGCCGGGACAGGGGACTACGAGCAGTACTTC; CDR3: CASSAGTGDYEQYF
V: TRBV4-2; D: TRBD2; size: -; J: TRBJ2-2; DNA: TGTGCCAGCAGCCAATGGACTAGCGGGAGTCAACCGAACACCGGGGAGCTGTTTTTT; CDR3: CASSQWTSGSQPNTGELFF
V: TRBV11-3; D: TRBD1; size: few; J: TRBJ1-3; DNA: TGTGCCAGCAGCACCTACACCGGGACAGGGAACTCTGGAAACACCATATATTTT; CDR3: CASSTYTGTGNSGNTIYF
V: TRBV28; D: -; size: -; J: TRBJ2-7; DNA: TGTGCCAGCAGTTTAAGTGGGAGGCTCGAGCAGTACTTC; CDR3: CASSLSGRLEQYF
V: TRBV6-1; D: -; size: -; J: TRBJ2-1; DNA: TGTGCCAGTAATCTTGCGGGCAATGAGCAGTTCTTC; CDR3: CASNLAGNEQFF
V: TRBV14; D: -; size: -; J: TRBJ1-5; DNA: TGTGCCAGCAGCCTGGCAGGCAATCAGCCCCAGCATTTT; CDR3: CASSLAGNQPQHF
V: TRBV28; D: -; size: -; J: TRBJ2-7; DNA: TGTGCCAGCAGAAGGGGTTTAACCGAGCAGTACTTC; CDR3: CASRRGLTEQYF
V: TRBV6-4; D: TRBD2; size: -; J: TRBJ2-1; DNA: TGTGCCAGCAGTGCTAGCGGGACTTACAATGAGCAGTTCTTC; CDR3: CASSASGTYNEQFF
V: TRBV6-5; D: -; size: once; J: TRBJ2-1; DNA: TGTGCCAGCAGCCTAGGTGATTACAATGAGCAGTTCTTC; CDR3: CASSLGDYNEQFF
V: TRBV9; D: -; size: -; J: TRBJ1-3; DNA: TGTGCCAGCAGCCCCAGTGGAAACACCATATATTTT; CDR3: CASSPSGNTIYF
V: TRBV9; D: TRBD1; size: -; J: TRBJ1-2; DNA: TGTGCCAGCAGCGAGGGGTGGGGACAGAAAGGCTACACCTTC; CDR3: CASSEGWGQKGYTF
V: TRBV29-1; D: -; size: -; J: TRBJ2-1; DNA: TGCAGCGTTGACCTCCTAGATTACAATGAGCAGTTCTTC; CDR3: CSVDLLDYNEQFF